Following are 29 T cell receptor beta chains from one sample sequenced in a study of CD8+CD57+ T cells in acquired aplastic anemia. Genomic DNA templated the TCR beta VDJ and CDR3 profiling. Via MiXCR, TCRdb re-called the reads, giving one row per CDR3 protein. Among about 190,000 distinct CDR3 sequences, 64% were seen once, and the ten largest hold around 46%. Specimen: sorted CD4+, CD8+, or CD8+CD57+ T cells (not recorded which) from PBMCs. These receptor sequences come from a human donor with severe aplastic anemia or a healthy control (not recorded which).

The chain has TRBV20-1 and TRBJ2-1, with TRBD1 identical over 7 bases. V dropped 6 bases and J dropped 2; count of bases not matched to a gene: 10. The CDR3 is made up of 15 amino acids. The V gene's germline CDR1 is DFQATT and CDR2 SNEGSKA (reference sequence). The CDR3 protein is CSAEGTVEAYNEQFF. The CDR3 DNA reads TGCAGTGCAGAAGGGACAGTAGAAGCCTACAATGAGCAGTTCTTC.

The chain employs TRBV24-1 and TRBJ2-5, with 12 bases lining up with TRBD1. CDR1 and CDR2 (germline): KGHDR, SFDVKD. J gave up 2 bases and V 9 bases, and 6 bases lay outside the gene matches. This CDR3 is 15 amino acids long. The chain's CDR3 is CATGTGGLGQETQYF. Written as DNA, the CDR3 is TGTGCCACCGGGACAGGGGGCTTAGGGCAAGAGACCCAGTACTTC.

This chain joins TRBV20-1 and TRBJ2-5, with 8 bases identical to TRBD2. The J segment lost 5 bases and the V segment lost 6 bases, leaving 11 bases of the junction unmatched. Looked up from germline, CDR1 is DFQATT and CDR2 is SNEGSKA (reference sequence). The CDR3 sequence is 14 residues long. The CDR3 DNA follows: TGCAGTGCCAGCGTAGCGGGGCGGGGTGAGACCCAGTACTTC. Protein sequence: CSASVAGRGETQYF.

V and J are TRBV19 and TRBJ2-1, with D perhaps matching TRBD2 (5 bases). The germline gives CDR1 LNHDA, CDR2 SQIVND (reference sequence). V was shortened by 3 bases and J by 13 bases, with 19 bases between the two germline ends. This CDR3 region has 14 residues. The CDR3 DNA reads TGTGCCAGTAGTATCGGTCTAGCCGGAGGAAGCCAGTTCTTC. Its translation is CASSIGLAGGSQFF.

DNA for the CDR3: TGCAGTGCCCTAGATAGGACAGAATTTTACGAGCAGTACTTC. Protein: CSALDRTEFYEQYF. The chain links TRBV20-1 to TRBJ2-7; the D gene is possibly TRBD1 (6 bases). V lost 6 bases and J 4 bases, leaving 19 bases between the germline ends. CDR1 DFQATT and CDR2 SNEGSKA come from the germline V gene (reference sequence). The length of the CDR3 is 14 residues.

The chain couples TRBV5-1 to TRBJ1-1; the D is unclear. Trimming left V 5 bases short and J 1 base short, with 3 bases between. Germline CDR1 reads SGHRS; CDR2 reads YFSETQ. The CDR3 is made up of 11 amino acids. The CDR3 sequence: CASRANTEAFF. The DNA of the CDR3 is TGCGCCAGCAGGGCGAACACTGAAGCTTTCTTT.

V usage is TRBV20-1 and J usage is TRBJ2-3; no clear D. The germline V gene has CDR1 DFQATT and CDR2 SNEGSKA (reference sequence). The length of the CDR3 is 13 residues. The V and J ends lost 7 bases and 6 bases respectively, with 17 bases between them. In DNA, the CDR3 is TGCAGTGTCAGCAATGGTTACGGGGATACGCAGTATTTT. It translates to CSVSNGYGDTQYF.

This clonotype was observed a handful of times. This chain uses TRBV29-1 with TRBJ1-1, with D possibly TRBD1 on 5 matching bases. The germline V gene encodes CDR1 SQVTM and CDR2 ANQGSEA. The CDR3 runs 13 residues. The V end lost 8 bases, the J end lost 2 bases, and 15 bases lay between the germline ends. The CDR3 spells CSYIQDINTEAFF. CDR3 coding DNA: TGCAGCTATATCCAGGACATAAACACTGAAGCTTTCTTT.

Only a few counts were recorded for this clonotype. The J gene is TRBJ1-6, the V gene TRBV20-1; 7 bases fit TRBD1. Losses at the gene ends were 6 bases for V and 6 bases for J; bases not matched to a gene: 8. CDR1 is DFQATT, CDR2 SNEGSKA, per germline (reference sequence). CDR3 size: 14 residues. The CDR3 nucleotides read TGCAGTGCACGACCCGGGACAGTTAATTCACCCCTCCACTTT. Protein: CSARPGTVNSPLHF.

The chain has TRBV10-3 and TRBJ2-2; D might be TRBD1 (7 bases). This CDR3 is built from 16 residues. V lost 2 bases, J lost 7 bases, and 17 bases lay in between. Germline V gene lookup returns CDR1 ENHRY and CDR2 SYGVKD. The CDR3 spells CAISEVEGALGGELFF. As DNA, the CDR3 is TGTGCCATCAGTGAGGTGGAGGGGGCGTTGGGCGGGGAGCTGTTTTTT.

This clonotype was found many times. CDR3 residues: CASSSADNEQFF. DNA for the CDR3: TGTGCCAGCAGCTCGGCCGACAATGAGCAGTTCTTC. The chain couples TRBV5-4 to TRBJ2-1; the D is unclear. The CDR3 totals 12 residues. From germline, CDR1 is SGHNT and CDR2 YYREEE (reference sequence). Trimming pared 3 bases from V and 5 bases from J, leaving 6 bases between.

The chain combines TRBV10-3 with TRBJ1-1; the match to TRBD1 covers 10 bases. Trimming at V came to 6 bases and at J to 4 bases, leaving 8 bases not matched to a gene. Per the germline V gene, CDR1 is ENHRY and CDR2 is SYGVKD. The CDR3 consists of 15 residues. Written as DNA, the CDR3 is TGTGCCATCAGCCTCGGACAGGGGGGAAGCACTGAAGCTTTCTTT. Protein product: CAISLGQGGSTEAFF.

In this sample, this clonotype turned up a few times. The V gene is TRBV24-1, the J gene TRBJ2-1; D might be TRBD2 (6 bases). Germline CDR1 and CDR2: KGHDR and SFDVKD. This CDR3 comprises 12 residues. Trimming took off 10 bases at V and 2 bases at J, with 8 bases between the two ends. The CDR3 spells CATAGPYNEQFF. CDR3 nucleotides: TGTGCCACGGCGGGGCCCTACAATGAGCAGTTCTTC.

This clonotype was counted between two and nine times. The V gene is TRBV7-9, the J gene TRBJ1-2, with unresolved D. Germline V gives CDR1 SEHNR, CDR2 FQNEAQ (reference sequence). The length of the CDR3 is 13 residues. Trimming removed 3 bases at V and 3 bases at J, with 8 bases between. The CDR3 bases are TGTGCCAGCAGCTTCGGCAGCGACTATGGCTACACCTTC. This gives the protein CASSFGSDYGYTF.

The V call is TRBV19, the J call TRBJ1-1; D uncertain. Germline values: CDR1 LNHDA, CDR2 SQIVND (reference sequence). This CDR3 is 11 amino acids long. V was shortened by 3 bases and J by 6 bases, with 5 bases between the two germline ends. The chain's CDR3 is CASSIEPEAFF. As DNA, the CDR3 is TGTGCCAGTAGTATTGAGCCTGAAGCTTTCTTT. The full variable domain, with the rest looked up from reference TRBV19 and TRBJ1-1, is DGGITQSPKYLFRKEGQNVTLSCEQNLNHDAMYWYRQDPGQGLRLIYYSQIVNDFQKGDIAEGYSVSREKKESFPLTVTSAQKNPTAFYLCASSIEPEAFFGQGTRLTVV.

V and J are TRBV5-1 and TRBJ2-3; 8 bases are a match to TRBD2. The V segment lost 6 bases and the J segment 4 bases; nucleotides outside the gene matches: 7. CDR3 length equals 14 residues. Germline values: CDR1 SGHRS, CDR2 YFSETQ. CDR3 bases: TGCGCCAGCACCTTCCTCGGGGGGGCAGATACGCAGTATTTT. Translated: CASTFLGGADTQYF.

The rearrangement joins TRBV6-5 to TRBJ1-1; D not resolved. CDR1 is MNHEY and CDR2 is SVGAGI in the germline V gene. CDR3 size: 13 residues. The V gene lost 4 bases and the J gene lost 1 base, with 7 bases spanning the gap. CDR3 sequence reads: CASSFLPNTEAFF. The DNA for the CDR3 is TGTGCCAGCAGTTTTCTCCCGAACACTGAAGCTTTCTTT.

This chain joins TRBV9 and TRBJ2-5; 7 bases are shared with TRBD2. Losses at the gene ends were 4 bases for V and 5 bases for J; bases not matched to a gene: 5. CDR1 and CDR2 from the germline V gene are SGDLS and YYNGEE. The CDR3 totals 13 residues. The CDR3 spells CASSRDYSETQYF. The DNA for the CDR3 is TGTGCCAGCAGCCGGGACTATTCGGAGACCCAGTACTTC.

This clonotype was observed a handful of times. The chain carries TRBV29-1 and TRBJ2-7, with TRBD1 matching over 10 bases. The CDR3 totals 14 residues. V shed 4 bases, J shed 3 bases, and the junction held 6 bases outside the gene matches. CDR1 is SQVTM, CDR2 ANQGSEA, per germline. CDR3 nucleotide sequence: TGCAGCGTTGTCGGGACAGGGGCCAACTACGAGCAGTACTTC. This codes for CSVVGTGANYEQYF.

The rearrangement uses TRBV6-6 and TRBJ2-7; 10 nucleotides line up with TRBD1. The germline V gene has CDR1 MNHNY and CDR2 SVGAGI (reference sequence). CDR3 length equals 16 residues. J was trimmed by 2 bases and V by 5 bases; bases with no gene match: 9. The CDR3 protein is CASSDGRDRGAYEQYF. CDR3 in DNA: TGTGCCAGCAGTGACGGCCGGGACAGGGGAGCCTACGAGCAGTACTTC.

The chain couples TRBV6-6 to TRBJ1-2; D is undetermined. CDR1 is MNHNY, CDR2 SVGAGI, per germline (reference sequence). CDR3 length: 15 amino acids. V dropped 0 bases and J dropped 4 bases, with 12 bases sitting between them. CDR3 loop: CASSYSRHLLYGYTF. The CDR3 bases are TGTGCCAGCAGTTACTCGAGGCACTTACTCTATGGCTACACCTTC.

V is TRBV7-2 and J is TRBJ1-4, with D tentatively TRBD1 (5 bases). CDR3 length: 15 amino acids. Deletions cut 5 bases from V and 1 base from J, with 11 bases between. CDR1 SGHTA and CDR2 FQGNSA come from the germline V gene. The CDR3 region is CASSPFGGTNEKLFF. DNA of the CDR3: TGTGCCAGCAGCCCCTTCGGGGGAACTAATGAAAAACTGTTTTTT.

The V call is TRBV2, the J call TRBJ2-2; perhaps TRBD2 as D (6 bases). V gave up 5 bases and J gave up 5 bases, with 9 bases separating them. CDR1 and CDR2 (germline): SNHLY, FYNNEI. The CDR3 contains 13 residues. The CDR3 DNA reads TGTGCCAGCAGTAAGGGACTGACCGGGGAGCTGTTTTTT. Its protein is CASSKGLTGELFF.

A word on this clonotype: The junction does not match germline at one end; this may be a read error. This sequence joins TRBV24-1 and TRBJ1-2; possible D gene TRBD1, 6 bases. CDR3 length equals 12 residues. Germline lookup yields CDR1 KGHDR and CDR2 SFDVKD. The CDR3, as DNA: TGTGCCACCAGTGACCTAGGGCGGACAGTATCCTTC. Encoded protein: CATSDLGRTVSF.

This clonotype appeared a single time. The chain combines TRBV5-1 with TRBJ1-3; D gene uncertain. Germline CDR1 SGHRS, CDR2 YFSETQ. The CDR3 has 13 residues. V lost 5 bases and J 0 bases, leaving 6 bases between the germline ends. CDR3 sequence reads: CASRVSSGNTIYF. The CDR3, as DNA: TGCGCCAGCAGGGTATCCTCTGGAAACACCATATATTTT.

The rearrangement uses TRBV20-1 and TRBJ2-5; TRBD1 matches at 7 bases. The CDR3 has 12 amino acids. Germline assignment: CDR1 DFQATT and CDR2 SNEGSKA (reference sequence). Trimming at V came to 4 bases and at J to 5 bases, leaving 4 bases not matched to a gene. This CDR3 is CSAKGAGETQYF. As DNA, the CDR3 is TGCAGTGCTAAGGGGGCAGGGGAGACCCAGTACTTC.

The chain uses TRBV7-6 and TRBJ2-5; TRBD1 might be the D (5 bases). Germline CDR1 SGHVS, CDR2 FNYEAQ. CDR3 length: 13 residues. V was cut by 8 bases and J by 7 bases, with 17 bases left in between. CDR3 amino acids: CASGAGYGRTQYF. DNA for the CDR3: TGTGCCAGCGGGGCAGGGTACGGGCGGACCCAGTACTTC.

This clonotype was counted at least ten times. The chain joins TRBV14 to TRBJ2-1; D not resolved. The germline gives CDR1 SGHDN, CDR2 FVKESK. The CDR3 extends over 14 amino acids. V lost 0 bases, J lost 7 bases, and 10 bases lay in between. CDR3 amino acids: CASSQDYLINEQFF. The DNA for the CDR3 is TGTGCCAGCAGCCAAGATTATCTAATAAATGAGCAGTTCTTC.

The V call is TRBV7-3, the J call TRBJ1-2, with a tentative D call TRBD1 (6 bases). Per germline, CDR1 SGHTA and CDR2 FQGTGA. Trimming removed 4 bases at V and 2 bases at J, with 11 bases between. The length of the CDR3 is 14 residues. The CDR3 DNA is TGTGCCAGCAGCTCGGGGGCACCAAACTATGGCTACACCTTC. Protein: CASSSGAPNYGYTF.